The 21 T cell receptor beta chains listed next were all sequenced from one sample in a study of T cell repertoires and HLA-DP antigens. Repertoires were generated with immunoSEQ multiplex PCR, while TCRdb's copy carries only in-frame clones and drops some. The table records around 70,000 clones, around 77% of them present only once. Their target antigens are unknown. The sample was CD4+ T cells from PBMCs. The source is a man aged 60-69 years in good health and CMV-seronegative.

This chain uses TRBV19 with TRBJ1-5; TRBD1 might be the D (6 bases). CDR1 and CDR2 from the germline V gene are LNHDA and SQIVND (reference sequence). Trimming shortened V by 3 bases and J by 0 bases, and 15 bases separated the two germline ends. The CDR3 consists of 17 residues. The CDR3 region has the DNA TGTGCCAGTAGTATCTACGGACAGTCTGTTAGCAATCAGCCCCAGCATTTT. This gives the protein CASSIYGQSVSNQPQHF.

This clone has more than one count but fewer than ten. The CDR3 nucleotides are TGTGCCAGCAGTGAAGTTGGCAGGGTAAACTATGGCTACACCTTC. Translated: CASSEVGRVNYGYTF. This chain connects TRBV6-1 to TRBJ1-2; the D gene is possibly TRBD1 (5 bases). Germline V gene data show CDR1 as MNHNS and CDR2 as SASEGT. This CDR3 is built from 15 residues. Trimming took 1 base from V and 2 from J, leaving 11 bases between them.

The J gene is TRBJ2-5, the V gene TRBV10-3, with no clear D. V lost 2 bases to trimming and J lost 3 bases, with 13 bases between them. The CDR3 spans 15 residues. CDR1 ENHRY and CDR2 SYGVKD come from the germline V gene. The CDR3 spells CAISEGVYTEETQYF. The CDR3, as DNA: TGTGCCATCAGTGAGGGGGTCTACACTGAAGAGACCCAGTACTTC.

The CDR3 DNA sequence: TGTGCCAGCAGTTCCTCCTTGAGGGGGGCAGGATCACCCCTCCACTTT. Encoded protein: CASSSSLRGAGSPLHF. The V gene is TRBV27, the J gene TRBJ1-6; maybe TRBD1 (6 bases). V gave up 4 bases and J gave up 10 bases, with 20 bases separating them. The germline V gene has CDR1 MNHEY and CDR2 SMNVEV (reference sequence). This CDR3 has 16 amino acids.

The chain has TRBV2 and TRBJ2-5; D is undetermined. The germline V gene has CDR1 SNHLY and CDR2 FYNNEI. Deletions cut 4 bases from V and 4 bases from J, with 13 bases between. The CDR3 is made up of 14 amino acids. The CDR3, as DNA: TGTGCCAGCAGTGCGATCGGCGTCGCAGAGACCCAGTACTTC. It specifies CASSAIGVAETQYF.

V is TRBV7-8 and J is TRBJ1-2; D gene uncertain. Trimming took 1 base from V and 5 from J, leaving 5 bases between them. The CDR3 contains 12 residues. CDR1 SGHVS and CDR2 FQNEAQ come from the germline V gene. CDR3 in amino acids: CASSLGGYGYTF. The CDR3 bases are TGTGCCAGCAGCTTAGGAGGGTATGGCTACACCTTC. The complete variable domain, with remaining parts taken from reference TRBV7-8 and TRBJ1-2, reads GAGVSQSPRYKVAKRGQDVALRCDPISGHVSLFWYQQALGQGPEFLTYFQNEAQLDKSGLPSDRFFAERPEGSVSTLKIQRTQQEDSAVYLCASSLGGYGYTFGSGTRLTVV.

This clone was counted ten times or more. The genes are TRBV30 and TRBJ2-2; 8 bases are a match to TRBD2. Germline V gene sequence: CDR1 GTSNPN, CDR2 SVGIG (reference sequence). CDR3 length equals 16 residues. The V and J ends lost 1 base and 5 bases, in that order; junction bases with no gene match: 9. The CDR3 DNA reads TGTGCCTGGAGTGACCCCTGGCGGGGGGAGACCGGGGAGCTGTTTTTT. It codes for CAWSDPWRGETGELFF.

The CDR3 coding sequence is TGTGCCAGCAGCGTAGTGCAGGGTACCGGGGAGCTGTTTTTT. This encodes CASSVVQGTGELFF. The gene calls are TRBV9 and TRBJ2-2; the D gene is possibly TRBD1 (5 bases). The V gene's germline CDR1 is SGDLS and CDR2 YYNGEE. This CDR3 spans 14 amino acids. The V end was cut by 0 bases, the J end by 5 bases, with 8 bases between.

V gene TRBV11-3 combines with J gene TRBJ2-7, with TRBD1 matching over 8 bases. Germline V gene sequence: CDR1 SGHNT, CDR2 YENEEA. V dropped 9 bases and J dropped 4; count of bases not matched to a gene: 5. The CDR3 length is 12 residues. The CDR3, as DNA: TGTGCCAGTAGACAGGGGCGTTACGAGCAGTACGTC. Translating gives CASRQGRYEQYV.

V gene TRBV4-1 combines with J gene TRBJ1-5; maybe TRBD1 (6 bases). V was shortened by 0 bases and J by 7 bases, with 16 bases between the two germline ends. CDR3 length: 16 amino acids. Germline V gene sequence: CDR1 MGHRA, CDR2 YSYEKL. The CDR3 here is CASSQEGGGGQQPQHF. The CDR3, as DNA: TGCGCCAGCAGCCAAGAAGGGGGGGGTGGACAACAGCCCCAGCATTTT.

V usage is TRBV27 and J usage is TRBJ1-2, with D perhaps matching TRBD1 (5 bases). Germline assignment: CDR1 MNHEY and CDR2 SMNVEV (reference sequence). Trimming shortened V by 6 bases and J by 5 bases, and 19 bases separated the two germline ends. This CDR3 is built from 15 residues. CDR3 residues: CASRISPGTEYGYTF. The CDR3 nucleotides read TGTGCCAGCAGAATATCACCGGGGACGGAATATGGCTACACCTTC.

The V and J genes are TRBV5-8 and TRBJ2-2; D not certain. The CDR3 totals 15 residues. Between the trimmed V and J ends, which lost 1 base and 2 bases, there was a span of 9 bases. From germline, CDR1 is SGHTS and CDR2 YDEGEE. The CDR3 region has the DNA TGTGCCAGCAGCTTGATCAGGCTTAACACCGGGGAGCTGTTTTTT. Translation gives CASSLIRLNTGELFF.

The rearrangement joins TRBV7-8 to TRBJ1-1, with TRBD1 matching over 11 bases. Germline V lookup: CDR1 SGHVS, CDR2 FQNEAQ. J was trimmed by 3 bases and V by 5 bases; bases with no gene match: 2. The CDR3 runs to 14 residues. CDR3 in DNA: TGTGCCAGCAGCACGGGACAGGGGGACACTGAAGCTTTCTTT. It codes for CASSTGQGDTEAFF.

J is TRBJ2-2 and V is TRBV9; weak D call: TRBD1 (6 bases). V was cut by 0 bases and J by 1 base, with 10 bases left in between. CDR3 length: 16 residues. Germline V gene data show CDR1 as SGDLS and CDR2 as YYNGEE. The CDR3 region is CASSVGSGQNTGELFF. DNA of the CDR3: TGTGCCAGCAGCGTAGGTTCGGGACAGAACACCGGGGAGCTGTTTTTT.

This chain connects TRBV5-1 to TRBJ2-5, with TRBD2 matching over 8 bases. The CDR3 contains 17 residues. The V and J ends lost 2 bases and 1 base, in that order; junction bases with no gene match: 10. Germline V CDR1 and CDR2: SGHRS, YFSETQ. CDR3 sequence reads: CASSFGRAGGPQETQYF. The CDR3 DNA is TGCGCCAGCAGCTTTGGTCGGGCGGGAGGCCCCCAAGAGACCCAGTACTTC.

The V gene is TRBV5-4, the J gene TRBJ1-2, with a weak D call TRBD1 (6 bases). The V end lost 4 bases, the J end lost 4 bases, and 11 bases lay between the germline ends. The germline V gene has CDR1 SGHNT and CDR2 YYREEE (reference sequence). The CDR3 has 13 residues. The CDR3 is CASSPGQSYGYTF. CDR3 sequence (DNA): TGTGCCAGCAGCCCTGGACAGAGCTATGGCTACACCTTC.

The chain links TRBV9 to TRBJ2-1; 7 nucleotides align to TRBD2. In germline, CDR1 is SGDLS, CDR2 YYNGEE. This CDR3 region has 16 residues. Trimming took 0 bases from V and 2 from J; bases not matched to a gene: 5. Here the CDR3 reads CASSVATLAAYNEQFF. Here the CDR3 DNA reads TGTGCCAGCAGCGTAGCGACCCTAGCGGCCTACAATGAGCAGTTCTTC. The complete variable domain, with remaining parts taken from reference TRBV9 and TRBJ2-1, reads DSGVTQTPKHLITATGQRVTLRCSPRSGDLSVYWYQQSLDQGLQFLIQYYNGEERAKGNILERFSAQQFPDLHSELNLSSLELGDSALYFCASSVATLAAYNEQFFGPGTRLTVL.

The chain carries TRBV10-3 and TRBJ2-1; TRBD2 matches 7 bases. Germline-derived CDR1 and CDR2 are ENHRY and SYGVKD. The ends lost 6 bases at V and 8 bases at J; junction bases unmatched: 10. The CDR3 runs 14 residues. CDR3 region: CAIRAASGLDEQFF. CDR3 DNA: TGTGCCATCAGGGCCGCTAGCGGCCTGGATGAGCAGTTCTTC.

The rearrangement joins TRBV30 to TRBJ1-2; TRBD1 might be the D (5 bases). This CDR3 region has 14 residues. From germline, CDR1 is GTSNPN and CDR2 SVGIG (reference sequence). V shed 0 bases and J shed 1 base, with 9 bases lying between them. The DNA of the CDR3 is TGTGCCTGGAGTGTACAGGACGGTAACTATGGCTACACCTTC. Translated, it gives CAWSVQDGNYGYTF.

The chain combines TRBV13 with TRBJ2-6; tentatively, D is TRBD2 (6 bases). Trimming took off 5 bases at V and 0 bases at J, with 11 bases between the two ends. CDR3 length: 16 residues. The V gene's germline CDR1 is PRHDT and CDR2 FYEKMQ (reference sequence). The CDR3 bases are TGTGCCAGCAGCCCGGCGGGGAGCTCTGGGGCCAACGTCCTGACTTTC. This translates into CASSPAGSSGANVLTF.

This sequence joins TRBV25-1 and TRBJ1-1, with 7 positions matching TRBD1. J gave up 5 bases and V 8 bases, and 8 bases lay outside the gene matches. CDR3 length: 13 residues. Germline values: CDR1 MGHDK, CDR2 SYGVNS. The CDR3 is CASSRQGPTEAFF. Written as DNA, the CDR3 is TGTGCCAGCTCTCGACAGGGCCCTACTGAAGCTTTCTTT.